This TCR beta chain was sequenced for a study of cytomegalovirus exposure and HLA in healthy donors. The CDR3 has 15 amino acids. Germline values: CDR1 SGHNT, CDR2 YENEEA. The V gene end was trimmed by 4 bases and the J gene end by 7 bases; junction bases not matched to a gene: 8. The PCR employed 60 Vbeta primers together with 13 Jbeta primers. Method: immunoSEQ multiplex PCR; TCRdb's copy keeps in-frame clones and lacks some. Seen here are 180,000 or so clones, about 81% observed once, and the top ten hold more than 1.5%. What was sequenced was PBMCs. This chain joins TRBV11-3 and TRBJ2-7; TRBD2 matches 12 bases. This sequence originates from a middle-aged man in good health and CMV-seronegative. The CDR3 protein is CASSSLAGGSREQYF. The CDR3 DNA sequence: TGTGCCAGCAGCTCACTAGCGGGGGGTTCTAGAGAGCAGTACTTC.